The source of this T cell receptor (beta chain) is a study of T cell repertoires in cytomegalovirus infection. Study-wide context: Signatures in public TCR beta sequences pointed to both CMV infection and matching HLA type.

About this clonotype itself: Antigen unknown.

TCRdb reanalysed the reads using MiXCR and keeps one entry per CDR3 protein. Here the sample spans some 300,000 distinct CDR3 sequences, around 10% being singletons. Study-wide findings and caveats: Based on cumulative public TCR beta family frequency, carriers of CMV plus the relevant HLA were identified. HLA-C-restricted CMV clonotypes gave the most frequent clonotype in two of eight donors.

The CDR3 is made up of 13 amino acids. Germline V CDR1 and CDR2: SQVTM, ANQGSEA. V was clipped by 4 bases and J by 4 bases, with 12 bases between them. The sample comprised PBMCs. The V call is TRBV29-1, the J call TRBJ2-3; possibly TRBD1 or TRBD2 for D (5 bases each). The receptor's source is a human donor in good health (CMV status not recorded). Some clones in this sample may be carry-over from other donors' samples. CDR3 bases: TGCAGCGTTGCAAGGGGACGCGCAGATACGCAGTATTTT. Translation gives CSVARGRADTQYF.